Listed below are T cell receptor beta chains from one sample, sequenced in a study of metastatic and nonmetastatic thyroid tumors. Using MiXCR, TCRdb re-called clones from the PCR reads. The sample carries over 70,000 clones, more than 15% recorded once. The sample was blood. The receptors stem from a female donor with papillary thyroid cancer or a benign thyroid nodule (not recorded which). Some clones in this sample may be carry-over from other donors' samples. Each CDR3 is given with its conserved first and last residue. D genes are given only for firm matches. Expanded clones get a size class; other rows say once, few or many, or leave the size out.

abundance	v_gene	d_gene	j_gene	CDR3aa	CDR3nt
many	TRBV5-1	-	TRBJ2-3	CASSLPSDSTDTQYF	TGCGCCAGCAGCTTGCCTAGCGATAGCACAGATACGCAGTATTTT
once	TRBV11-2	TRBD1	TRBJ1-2	CASSPTPGTGRDYGYTF	TGTGCCAGCAGCCCAACACCTGGGACAGGGCGGGACTATGGCTACACCTTC
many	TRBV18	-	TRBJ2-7	CASSPLGLGAYEQYF	TGTGCCAGCTCACCACTGGGGTTGGGGGCCTACGAGCAGTACTTC
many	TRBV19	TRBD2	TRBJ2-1	CASSISGRALNEQFF	TGTGCCAGTAGTATTAGCGGGAGGGCCTTGAATGAGCAGTTCTTC
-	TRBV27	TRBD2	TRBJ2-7	CASRPSGSYEQYF	TGTGCCAGCAGGCCTAGCGGGAGCTACGAGCAGTACTTC
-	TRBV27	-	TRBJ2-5	CASSLYPVGIPSRQETQYF	TGTGCCAGCAGTTTATACCCTGTCGGGATCCCCTCTAGGCAAGAGACCCAGTACTTC
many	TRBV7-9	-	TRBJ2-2	CASSFRAGELFF	TGTGCCAGCAGCTTTCGAGCCGGGGAGCTGTTTTTT
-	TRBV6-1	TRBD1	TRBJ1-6	CASSDRGENSPLHF	TGTGCCAGCAGTGACAGGGGGGAGAATTCACCCCTCCACTTT
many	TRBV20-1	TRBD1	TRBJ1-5	CSARDGTGGETQPQHF	TGCAGTGCTAGAGACGGGACAGGGGGCGAGACTCAGCCCCAGCATTTT
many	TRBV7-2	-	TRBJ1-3	CASSSQITGNTIYF	TGTGCCAGCAGCTCACAGATTACTGGAAACACCATATATTTT
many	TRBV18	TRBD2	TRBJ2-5	CASSPPGLAGAQETQYF	TGTGCCAGCTCACCACCCGGACTAGCGGGAGCCCAAGAGACCCAGTACTTC